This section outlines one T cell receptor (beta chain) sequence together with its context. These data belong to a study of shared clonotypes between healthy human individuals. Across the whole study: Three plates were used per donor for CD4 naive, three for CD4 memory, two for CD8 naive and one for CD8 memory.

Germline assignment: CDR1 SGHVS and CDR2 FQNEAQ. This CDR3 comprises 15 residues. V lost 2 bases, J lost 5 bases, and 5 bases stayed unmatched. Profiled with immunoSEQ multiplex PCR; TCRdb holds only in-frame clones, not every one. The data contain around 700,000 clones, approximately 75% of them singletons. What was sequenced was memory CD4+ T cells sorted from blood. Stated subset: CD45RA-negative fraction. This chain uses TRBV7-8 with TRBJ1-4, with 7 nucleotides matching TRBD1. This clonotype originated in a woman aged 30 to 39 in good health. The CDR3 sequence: CASSLWEGQNEKLFF. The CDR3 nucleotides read TGTGCCAGCAGCTTATGGGAGGGACAGAATGAAAAACTGTTTTTT. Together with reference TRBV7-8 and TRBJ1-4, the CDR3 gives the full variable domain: GAGVSQSPRYKVAKRGQDVALRCDPISGHVSLFWYQQALGQGPEFLTYFQNEAQLDKSGLPSDRFFAERPEGSVSTLKIQRTQQEDSAVYLCASSLWEGQNEKLFFGSGTQLSVL.